This T cell receptor (beta chain) was retrieved from a study of blood T cell repertoires in COVID-19. Across the study: Sites across the United States, Italy and Spain contributed samples from acute and convalescent COVID-19. Sources were T cells, B-cell-depleted T cells, or PBMCs; the material itself was cDNA or gDNA.

Authors' analysis steps: The assay estimated nucleated cells by amplifying reference gene primers. Sequenced by immunoSEQ multiplex PCR; TCRdb stores in-frame clones only, minus some. That table supplies the V and J calls and clone size; D and trimming were determined from the DNA. The table lists some 120,000 clones, 80% of them singletons. Germline V gene lookup returns CDR1 LGHDT and CDR2 YNNKEL (reference sequence). V shed 4 bases and J shed 7 bases, with 11 bases lying between them. CDR3 size: 14 residues. The rearrangement links TRBV3-1 (or the pseudogene TRBV3-2) to TRBJ1-6; perhaps TRBD1 as D (5 bases). Sequencing input: peripheral blood. The TCR was taken from a man in his 70s with acute or convalescent COVID-19. CDR3 nucleotide sequence: TGTGCCAGCAGCCTTGGACACCTAAATTCACCCCTCCACTTT. It is translated as CASSLGHLNSPLHF.